Sequencing of this TCR beta chain was carried out in a study of shared clonotypes between healthy human individuals. Notes on the study in general: The small donor group covered limited genetic and exposure diversity.

A note on this clone: Its antigen remains unknown.

The assay was immunoSEQ multiplex PCR, and TCRdb's table has in-frame clones only and misses some. The data hold about 2 million clones, with 90% to 95% observed a single time. This CDR3 has 14 residues. Trimming took 1 base from V and 3 from J, leaving 10 bases between them. Looked up from germline, CDR1 is SEHNR and CDR2 is FQNEAQ (reference sequence). The source is a man aged 18 to 35 in good health. Sequencing input: naive CD4+ T cells sorted from blood. Subset here: CD45RA+ positively selected. This rearrangement joins TRBV7-9 to TRBJ2-7; a possible D gene is TRBD1 (5 bases). The CDR3 region is CASSLGGPIYEQYF. The CDR3, as DNA: TGTGCCAGCAGCTTAGGGGGCCCCATCTACGAGCAGTACTTC.